Each of the 32 T cell receptor beta chains below was sequenced from the same sample in a study of Graves' ophthalmopathy and Graves' hyperthyroidism. Amplification of the TCR beta CDR3 regions used RNA transcripts (as template). The library came from an HTBI-primed first-round RT-PCR and a second-round multiplex PCR. TCRdb analysed the multiplex PCR reads with MiXCR anew, one entry per CDR3 protein. The sample carries 500,000 to 700,000 distinct CDR3 sequences, less than 45% recorded once. Sequencing used peripheral blood or thyroid tissue (not recorded which). The origin of the receptors is an adult man with Graves' hyperthyroidism.

Of note for this clonotype: Lacking the conserved final phenylalanine or tryptophan, this CDR3 likely reflects a read error. V and J are TRBV5-1 and TRBJ1-4; maybe TRBD1 (5 bases). Germline loops: CDR1 SGHRS, CDR2 YFSETQ. The CDR3 totals 12 residues. Trimming left V 3 bases short and J 5 bases short, with 5 bases between. CDR3 protein: CASSSGNEKLFS. In DNA form, the CDR3 reads TGCGCCAGCAGCTCAGGGAATGAAAAACTGTTTTCT.

This clonotype was observed many times. The chain couples TRBV19 to TRBJ1-5; D uncertain. CDR3 length: 13 residues. V lost 1 base, J lost 7 bases, and 8 bases lay in between. Germline V gives CDR1 LNHDA, CDR2 SQIVND (reference sequence). CDR3 sequence (DNA): TGTGCCAGTAGTATAGGGAGTATCCAGCCCCAGCATTTT. It encodes CASSIGSIQPQHF.

In regard to this clonotype: Given a much more abundant clone one base away, this may be a read error. J is TRBJ2-5 and V is TRBV25-1; D could derive from TRBD1 or TRBD2 (5 bases each). From germline, CDR1 is MGHDK and CDR2 SYGVNS. The CDR3 consists of 12 residues. Trimming pared 8 bases from V and 1 base from J, leaving 8 bases between. CDR3 sequence (DNA): TGTGCCAGCGGGGGAACCCAAGAGACCCAGTACTTC. Its protein product is CASGGTQETQYF.

J is TRBJ2-7 and V is TRBV6-5; D uncertain. Trimming stripped 5 bases from V and 1 base from J, with 15 bases between. This CDR3 is built from 15 residues. CDR1 and CDR2 (germline): MNHEY, SVGAGI. The CDR3 coding sequence is TGTGCCAGCAGTGAAAACTTCTTGCAGTCCTACGAGCAGTACTTC. Its translation is CASSENFLQSYEQYF.

This chain connects TRBV6-5 to TRBJ1-5; tentatively, D is TRBD1 (5 bases). Germline V CDR1 and CDR2: MNHEY, SVGAGI. V was trimmed by 7 bases and J by 6 bases, leaving 22 bases between them. The CDR3 covers 16 residues. The CDR3, as DNA: TGTGCCAGCAACGAGTTTCTTAGGGGAAGTTGTCAGCCCCAGCATTTT. It is translated as CASNEFLRGSCQPQHF.

A word on this clonotype: The conserved phenylalanine or tryptophan normally closing the CDR3 is absent here, so this likely arose from a read error. The V gene is TRBV7-8, the J gene TRBJ1-6, with 8 bases that match TRBD1. Germline CDR1 SGHVS, CDR2 FQNEAQ. This CDR3 is 14 amino acids long. J lost 7 bases, V lost 5 bases, and 4 bases had no gene match. The CDR3 region has the DNA TGTGCCAGCAGCGCGTCAGGGGGCAATTCACCCCTCCACTTG. Residues: CASSASGGNSPLHL.

The chain employs TRBV20-1 and TRBJ2-7; 9 bases map to TRBD1. The CDR3 totals 14 residues. Germline V gene lookup returns CDR1 DFQATT and CDR2 SNEGSKA (reference sequence). The V and J ends lost 6 bases and 2 bases, in that order; junction bases with no gene match: 8. The CDR3 region is CSASTGTGTYEQYF. The CDR3 DNA reads TGCAGTGCCAGTACCGGGACAGGGACCTACGAGCAGTACTTC.

The sample holds a few counts of this clonotype. This chain joins TRBV12-3 or TRBV12-4 and TRBJ2-5; 9 nucleotides align to TRBD2. V shed 6 bases and J 3 bases; nucleotides not matched to a gene: 32. This CDR3 is built from 23 residues. The CDR3 is CASSQDRRRVVGSGGPGKETQYF. The DNA for the CDR3 is TGTGCCAGCAGCCAAGATCGCCGCAGGGTGGTTGGTAGCGGGGGCCCGGGGAAAGAGACCCAGTACTTC.

The rearrangement links TRBV9 to TRBJ2-5; 10 nucleotides align to TRBD1. This CDR3 spans 15 amino acids. CDR1 is SGDLS, CDR2 YYNGEE, per germline. With 5 bases clipped from V and 5 bases from J, the junction kept 9 bases outside the gene matches. The DNA for the CDR3 is TGTGCCAGCAGTCGCGGGACAGGGGTTGAGGAGACCCAGTACTTC. Protein sequence: CASSRGTGVEETQYF.

The CDR3: CASLGQTFYGYTF. The CDR3, as DNA: TGTGCCAGTTTGGGACAGACCTTCTATGGCTACACCTTC. The chain recombines TRBV19 with TRBJ1-2, with 7 bases that match TRBD1. The CDR3 is made up of 13 amino acids. Trimming took 8 bases from V and 4 from J; bases not matched to a gene: 7. The V gene's germline CDR1 is LNHDA and CDR2 SQIVND (reference sequence).

This clonotype was observed at least ten times. The V gene is TRBV7-8, the J gene TRBJ2-5, with 7 bases lining up with TRBD2. The CDR3 contains 15 residues. The germline CDR1 and CDR2 sequences are SGHVS and FQNEAQ. Trimming removed 1 base from V and 4 bases from J; junction bases left unmatched: 6. The CDR3 loop is CASSLVGTTRETQYF. Here the CDR3 DNA reads TGTGCCAGCAGCTTAGTCGGGACTACCAGAGAGACCCAGTACTTC.

In this sample, this clonotype turned up a few times. This chain joins TRBV7-8 and TRBJ1-1, with D hard to call. Between the trimmed V and J ends, which lost 5 bases and 0 bases, there was a span of 10 bases. This CDR3 region has 14 residues. The germline V gene encodes CDR1 SGHVS and CDR2 FQNEAQ. CDR3 coding DNA: TGTGCCAGCAGCATCAGTCCCATGAACACTGAAGCTTTCTTT. Translation: CASSISPMNTEAFF. The whole variable domain, remainder taken from reference TRBV7-8 and TRBJ1-1, is GAGVSQSPRYKVAKRGQDVALRCDPISGHVSLFWYQQALGQGPEFLTYFQNEAQLDKSGLPSDRFFAERPEGSVSTLKIQRTQQEDSAVYLCASSISPMNTEAFFGQGTRLTVV.

The chain carries TRBV29-1 and TRBJ2-7; possibly TRBD1 for D (8 bases). With 2 bases removed from V and 2 bases from J, the gap between germline ends came to 13 bases. Germline V CDR1 and CDR2: SQVTM, ANQGSEA. The CDR3 is made up of 14 amino acids. CDR3 in amino acids: CSVEPAGQAYEQYF. CDR3 in DNA: TGCAGCGTTGAACCAGCGGGACAGGCCTACGAGCAGTACTTC.

This clonotype was counted between two and nine times. V gene TRBV6-5 combines with J gene TRBJ2-5, with TRBD2 matching over 10 bases. The germline gives CDR1 MNHEY, CDR2 SVGAGI. V shed 6 bases, J shed 4 bases, and the junction held 8 bases outside the gene matches. The CDR3 is made up of 15 amino acids. The CDR3 spells CASSPLAGSRETQYF. As DNA, the CDR3 is TGTGCCAGCAGCCCACTAGCGGGGTCACGAGAGACCCAGTACTTC.

Comments on this clonotype: A much more abundant neighbour one base away suggests this may be a read error. Since no conserved phenylalanine or tryptophan closes the CDR3, a read error is the likely cause. The chain employs TRBV5-1 and TRBJ2-7; D is perhaps TRBD1 or TRBD2 (6 bases each). The germline V and J ends were trimmed by 0 bases and 5 bases, with 15 bases remaining between them. Germline V CDR1 and CDR2: SGHRS, YFSETQ. The CDR3 loop spans 15 amino acids. CDR3 protein: CASSLAGGLINEQYL. CDR3 coding DNA: TGCGCCAGCAGCTTGGCTGGGGGGCTGATCAACGAGCAGTACCTC.

The gene calls are TRBV12-3 or TRBV12-4 and TRBJ2-5; D call uncertain. This CDR3 is built from 13 residues. V dropped 5 bases and J dropped 11 bases, with 18 bases sitting between them. The CDR3 DNA reads TGTGCCAGCAGTCAATTTTCCGCAGATACGCAGTACTTC. Protein: CASSQFSADTQYF.

The sample holds many counts of this clonotype. The chain joins TRBV12-3 or TRBV12-4 to TRBJ2-7; possible D gene TRBD2, 6 bases. This CDR3 contains 15 residues. The V end was cut by 6 bases, the J end by 3 bases, with 18 bases between. The CDR3 reads CASSRDRPGGYEQYF. The CDR3 DNA is TGTGCCAGCAGCCGGGACCGACCCGGGGGCTACGAGCAGTACTTC.

The gene calls are TRBV2 and TRBJ2-7; 7 bases agree with TRBD1. The germline V gene encodes CDR1 SNHLY and CDR2 FYNNEI. V lost 2 bases to trimming and J lost 5 bases; unmatched junction nucleotides: 21. The CDR3 totals 19 residues. The CDR3 sequence is CASSERTPLGGRSIHEQYF. CDR3 nucleotide sequence: TGTGCCAGCAGTGAAAGGACGCCTCTAGGGGGCCGATCGATCCACGAGCAGTACTTC.

This clonotype was observed at least ten times. V gene TRBV25-1 combines with J gene TRBJ1-2; 9 bases are shared with TRBD1. The V and J ends lost 2 bases and 8 bases, in that order; junction bases with no gene match: 6. Germline V gene lookup returns CDR1 MGHDK and CDR2 SYGVNS. The CDR3 length is 14 residues. CDR3 loop: CASSEPGQGRGYTF. The CDR3 DNA is TGTGCCAGCAGTGAACCGGGACAGGGACGGGGCTACACCTTC.

The chain carries TRBV29-1 and TRBJ2-3; 12 bases match TRBD1. V gave up 0 bases and J gave up 5 bases; unmatched junction bases: 3. Germline lookup yields CDR1 SQVTM and CDR2 ANQGSEA. The CDR3 is made up of 15 amino acids. In nucleotides, the CDR3 is TGCAGCGTTGAAGAAGGGGACAGGGGGCAAGATACGCAGTATTTT. This sequence encodes CSVEEGDRGQDTQYF.

This clonotype appeared many times. The rearrangement joins TRBV10-2 to TRBJ1-1, with 7 bases lining up with TRBD1. This CDR3 has 14 amino acids. V gave up 0 bases and J gave up 4 bases; unmatched junction bases: 2. Germline V CDR1 and CDR2: WSHSY, SAAADI. The chain's CDR3 is CASSESGGGTEAFF. CDR3 DNA: TGCGCCAGCAGTGAGTCAGGGGGCGGCACTGAAGCTTTCTTT.

This clonotype was recorded a few times. The chain has TRBV10-3 and TRBJ2-3, with 7 bases matching TRBD2. The CDR3 is 14 amino acids. Germline trimming cut 10 bases from V and 2 bases from J; bases unmatched to any gene: 9. Germline V CDR1 and CDR2: ENHRY, SYGVKD. CDR3 DNA sequence: TGTGCCAGCAGCGAGCGGGGACCCACAGATACGCAGTATTTT. This gives the protein CASSERGPTDTQYF.

About this clonotype itself: A much larger clone lies one base from this, so it may be a read error. This chain uses TRBV5-5 with TRBJ1-5, with TRBD1 identical over 7 bases. Germline CDR1 reads SGHKS; CDR2 reads YYEKEE (reference sequence). The CDR3 has 17 amino acids. Trimming at V came to 4 bases and at J to 5 bases, leaving 15 bases not matched to a gene. CDR3 DNA: TGTGCCAGCAGCCAAGATGGGGGAGGGGGCGTCGATCAGCCCCAGCATTTT. Translated, it gives CASSQDGGGGVDQPQHF.

This clonotype was detected a few times. A much more abundant neighbour one base away suggests this may be a read error. J is TRBJ1-3 and V is TRBV6-5, with D hard to call. The CDR3 loop spans 13 amino acids. Germline V gives CDR1 MNHEY, CDR2 SVGAGI. The CDR3 DNA sequence: TGTGTCAGCAGTTACTCGACAGGAAACACCATATATTTT. This sequence encodes CVSSYSTGNTIYF.

V is TRBV7-2 and J is TRBJ2-5, with 16 positions matching TRBD2. The V gene's germline CDR1 is SGHTA and CDR2 FQGNSA. The length of the CDR3 is 17 residues. V lost 1 base to trimming and J lost 4 bases; unmatched junction nucleotides: 3. The CDR3 nucleotides are TGTGCCAGCAGCTTAGTGGGACTAGCGGGAGGGCCAGAGACCCAGTACTTC. This gives the protein CASSLVGLAGGPETQYF.

This chain uses TRBV7-3 with TRBJ2-7, with TRBD2 matching over 13 bases. Germline CDR1 SGHTA, CDR2 FQGTGA. The J segment lost 4 bases and the V segment lost 5 bases, leaving 8 bases of the junction unmatched. The CDR3 loop spans 16 amino acids. In DNA form, the CDR3 reads TGTGCCAGCAGCGCTACTAGCGGGAGGGCCGGGTACGAGCAGTACTTC. Protein: CASSATSGRAGYEQYF. Full variable domain (outside the CDR3, taken from reference TRBV7-3 and TRBJ2-7): GAGVSQTPSNKVTEKGKYVELRCDPISGHTALYWYRQSLGQGPEFLIYFQGTGAADDSGLPNDRFFAVRPEGSVSTLKIQRTERGDSAVYLCASSATSGRAGYEQYFGPGTRLTVT.

This chain uses TRBV29-1 with TRBJ2-2; TRBD1 aligns across 9 bases. This CDR3 contains 14 residues. The germline V gene encodes CDR1 SQVTM and CDR2 ANQGSEA. V lost 6 bases, J lost 3 bases, and 5 bases stayed unmatched. The CDR3 DNA is TGCAGCGTCGCGGACAGGGGTGACACCGGGGAGCTGTTTTTT. Its translation: CSVADRGDTGELFF.

The chain recombines TRBV7-2 with TRBJ2-7; the match to TRBD2 covers 8 bases. V trimming: 5 bases; J trimming: 7 bases; junction bases outside the gene matches: 10. This CDR3 region has 14 residues. From germline, CDR1 is SGHTA and CDR2 FQGNSA. This CDR3 reads CASSRLAITNEQYF. CDR3 DNA sequence: TGTGCCAGCAGCCGACTAGCGATCACCAATGAGCAGTACTTC.

The sample holds a few counts of this clonotype. V is TRBV3-1 and J is TRBJ2-7; 8 nucleotides match TRBD2. The J segment lost 4 bases and the V segment lost 0 bases, leaving 8 bases of the junction unmatched. The CDR3 extends over 16 amino acids. Germline values: CDR1 LGHDT, CDR2 YNNKEL (reference sequence). CDR3 bases: TGTGCCAGCAGCCAAGAAATGCGGGAGGCACCTTACGAGCAGTACTTC. Residues: CASSQEMREAPYEQYF.

The V and J genes are TRBV7-2 and TRBJ2-1; no clear D. From germline, CDR1 is SGHTA and CDR2 FQGNSA. V shed 1 base and J shed 6 bases, with 10 bases lying between them. The CDR3 length is 14 residues. CDR3 DNA: TGTGCCAGCAGCTTAGGTAGACGGGTCAATGAGCAGTTCTTC. Translated, it gives CASSLGRRVNEQFF.

This clonotype was observed many times. The chain carries TRBV19 and TRBJ2-5; D is undetermined. Germline V lookup: CDR1 LNHDA, CDR2 SQIVND (reference sequence). The CDR3 is 13 residues long. The ends were cut back, 6 bases at V and 1 base at J, with 9 bases in the middle. The CDR3 region is CASSTRLQETQYF. The CDR3 DNA sequence: TGTGCCAGTAGCACCCGCCTCCAAGAGACCCAGTACTTC.

The V gene is TRBV4-1, the J gene TRBJ1-2; maybe TRBD1 (6 bases). V was trimmed by 0 bases and J by 4 bases, leaving 12 bases between them. CDR1 is MGHRA, CDR2 YSYEKL, per germline. The CDR3 is made up of 15 amino acids. The CDR3 DNA follows: TGCGCCAGCAGCCAAGATAGGGGGGATTTCTATGGCTACACCTTC. Residues: CASSQDRGDFYGYTF.